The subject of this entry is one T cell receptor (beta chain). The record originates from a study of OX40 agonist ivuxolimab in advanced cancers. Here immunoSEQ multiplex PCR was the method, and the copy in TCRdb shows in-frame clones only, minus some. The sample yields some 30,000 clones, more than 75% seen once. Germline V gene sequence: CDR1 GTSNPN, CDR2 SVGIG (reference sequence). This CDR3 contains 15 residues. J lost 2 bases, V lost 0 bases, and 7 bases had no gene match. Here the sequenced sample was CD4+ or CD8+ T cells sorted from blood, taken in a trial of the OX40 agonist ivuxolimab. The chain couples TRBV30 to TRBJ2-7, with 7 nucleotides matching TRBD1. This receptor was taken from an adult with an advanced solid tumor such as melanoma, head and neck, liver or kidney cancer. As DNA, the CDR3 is TGTGCCTGGAGTGTAGCGACAGGGCTAACCTACGAGCAGTACTTC. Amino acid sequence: CAWSVATGLTYEQYF.